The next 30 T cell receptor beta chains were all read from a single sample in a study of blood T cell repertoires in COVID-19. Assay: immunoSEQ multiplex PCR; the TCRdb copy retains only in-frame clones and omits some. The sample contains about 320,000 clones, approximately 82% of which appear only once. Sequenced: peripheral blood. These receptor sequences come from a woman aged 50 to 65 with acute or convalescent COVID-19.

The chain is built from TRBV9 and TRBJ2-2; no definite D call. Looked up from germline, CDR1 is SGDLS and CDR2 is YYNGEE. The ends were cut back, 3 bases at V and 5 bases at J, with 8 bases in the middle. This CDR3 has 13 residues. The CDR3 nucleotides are TGTGCCAGCAGCGCCCTTTTGACCGGGGAGCTGTTTTTT. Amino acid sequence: CASSALLTGELFF. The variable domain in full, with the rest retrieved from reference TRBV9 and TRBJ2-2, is DSGVTQTPKHLITATGQRVTLRCSPRSGDLSVYWYQQSLDQGLQFLIQYYNGEERAKGNILERFSAQQFPDLHSELNLSSLELGDSALYFCASSALLTGELFFGEGSRLTVL.

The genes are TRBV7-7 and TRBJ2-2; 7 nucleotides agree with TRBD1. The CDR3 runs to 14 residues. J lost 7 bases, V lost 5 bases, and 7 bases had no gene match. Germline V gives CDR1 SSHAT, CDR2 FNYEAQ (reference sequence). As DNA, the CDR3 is TGTGCCAGCAGCATCGGACAGGCCAGCGGGGAGCTGTTTTTT. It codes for CASSIGQASGELFF.

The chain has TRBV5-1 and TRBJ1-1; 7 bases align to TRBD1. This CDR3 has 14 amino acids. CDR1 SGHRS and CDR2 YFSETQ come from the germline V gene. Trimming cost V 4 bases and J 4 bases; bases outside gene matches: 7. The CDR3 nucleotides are TGCGCCAGCAGCATACAGACAGGGTCCACTGAAGCTTTCTTT. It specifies CASSIQTGSTEAFF.

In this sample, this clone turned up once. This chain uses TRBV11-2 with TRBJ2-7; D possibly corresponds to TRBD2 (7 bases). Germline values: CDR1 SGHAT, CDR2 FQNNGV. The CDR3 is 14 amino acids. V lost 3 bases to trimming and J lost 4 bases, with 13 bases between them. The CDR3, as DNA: TGTGCCAGCAGCTTTTTAGAGGGGGGGTACGAGCAGTACTTC. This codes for CASSFLEGGYEQYF.

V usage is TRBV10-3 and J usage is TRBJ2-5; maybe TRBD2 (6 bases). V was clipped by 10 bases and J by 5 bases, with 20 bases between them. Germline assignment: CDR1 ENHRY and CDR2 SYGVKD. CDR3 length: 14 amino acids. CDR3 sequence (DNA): TGTGCCACGATGCCCAGCGGGCCCGGGGAGACCCAGTACTTC. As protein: CATMPSGPGETQYF.

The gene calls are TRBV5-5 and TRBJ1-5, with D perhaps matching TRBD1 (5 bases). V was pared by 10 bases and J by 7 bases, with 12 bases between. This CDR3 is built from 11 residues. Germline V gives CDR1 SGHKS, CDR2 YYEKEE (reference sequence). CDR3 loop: CASRRGQPQHF. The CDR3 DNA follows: TGTGCCTCCCGCCGGGGGCAGCCCCAGCATTTT.

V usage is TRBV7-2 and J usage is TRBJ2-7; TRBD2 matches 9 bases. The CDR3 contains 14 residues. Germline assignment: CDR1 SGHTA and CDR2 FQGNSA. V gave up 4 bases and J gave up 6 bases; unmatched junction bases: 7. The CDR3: CASSSLGLAPEQYF. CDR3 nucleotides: TGTGCCAGCAGCTCGCTGGGACTAGCACCCGAGCAGTACTTC.

In nucleotides, the CDR3 is TGTGCCAGCTCACCGGCGGCAGGGTCAATAAGAACTGAAGCTTTCTTT. Translated, it gives CASSPAAGSIRTEAFF. J is TRBJ1-1 and V is TRBV18, with D maybe TRBD1 (5 bases). This CDR3 is built from 16 residues. V was clipped by 3 bases and J by 5 bases, with 19 bases between them. From germline, CDR1 is KGHSH and CDR2 LQKENI. Variable domain in full (rest from reference TRBV18 and TRBJ1-1): NAGVMQNPRHLVRRRGQEARLRCSPMKGHSHVYWYRQLPEEGLKFMVYLQKENIIDESGMPKERFSAEFPKEGPSILRIQQVVRGDSAAYFCASSPAAGSIRTEAFFGQGTRLTVV.

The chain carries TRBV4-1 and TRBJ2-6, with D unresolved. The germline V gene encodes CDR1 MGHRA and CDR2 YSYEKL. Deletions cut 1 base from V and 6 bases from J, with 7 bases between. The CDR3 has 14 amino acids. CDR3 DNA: TGCGCCAGCAGCCAAGGAGGCGAGGCCAACGTCCTGACTTTC. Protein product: CASSQGGEANVLTF.

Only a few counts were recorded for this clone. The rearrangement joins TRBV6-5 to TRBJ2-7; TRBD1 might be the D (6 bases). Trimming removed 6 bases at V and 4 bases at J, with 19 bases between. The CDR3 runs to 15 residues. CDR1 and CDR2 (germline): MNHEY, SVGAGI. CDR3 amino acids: CASRVAVPGQYEQYV. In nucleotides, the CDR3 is TGTGCCAGCAGAGTTGCCGTCCCGGGACAATACGAGCAGTACGTC.

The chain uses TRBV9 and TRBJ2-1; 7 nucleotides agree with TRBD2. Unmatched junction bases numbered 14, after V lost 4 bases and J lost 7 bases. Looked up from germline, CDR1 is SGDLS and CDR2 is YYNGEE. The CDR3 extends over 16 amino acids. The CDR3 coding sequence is TGTGCCAGCAGCCCCTTAAGGGCGGGAGCTTTAAATGAGCAGTTCTTC. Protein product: CASSPLRAGALNEQFF.

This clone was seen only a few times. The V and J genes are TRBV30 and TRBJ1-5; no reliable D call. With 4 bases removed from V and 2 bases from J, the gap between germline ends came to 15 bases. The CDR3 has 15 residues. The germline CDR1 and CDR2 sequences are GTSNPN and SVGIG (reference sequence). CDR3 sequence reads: CAWNPGGGGNQPQHF. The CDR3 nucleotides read TGTGCCTGGAACCCAGGAGGAGGAGGCAATCAGCCCCAGCATTTT.

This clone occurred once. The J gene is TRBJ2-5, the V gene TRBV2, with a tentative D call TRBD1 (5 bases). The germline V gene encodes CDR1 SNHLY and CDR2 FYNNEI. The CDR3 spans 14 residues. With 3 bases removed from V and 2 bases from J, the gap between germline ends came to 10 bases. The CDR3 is CASSDSRQQETQYF. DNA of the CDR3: TGTGCCAGCAGTGATTCCCGACAGCAAGAGACCCAGTACTTC.

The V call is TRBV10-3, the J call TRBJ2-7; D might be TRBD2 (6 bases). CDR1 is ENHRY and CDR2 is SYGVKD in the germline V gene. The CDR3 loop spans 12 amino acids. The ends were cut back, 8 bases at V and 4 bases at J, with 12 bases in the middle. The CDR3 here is CAIGGLPYEQYV. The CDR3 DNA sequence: TGTGCCATCGGAGGGTTACCTTACGAGCAGTACGTC.

The CDR3 coding sequence is TGTGCCAGCAGCCCCACTCCTGGACAGGGTTGGGGGAATGAGCAGTTCTTC. This encodes CASSPTPGQGWGNEQFF. This chain connects TRBV7-9 to TRBJ2-1, with 8 bases fitting TRBD1. CDR1 is SEHNR, CDR2 FQNEAQ, per germline (reference sequence). Losses at the gene ends were 5 bases for V and 7 bases for J; bases not matched to a gene: 16. The CDR3 sequence is 17 residues long. Using reference TRBV7-9 and TRBJ2-1 for the parts outside the CDR3, the full variable domain is DTGVSQNPRHKITKRGQNVTFRCDPISEHNRLYWYRQTLGQGPEFLTYFQNEAQLEKSRLLSDRFSAERPKGSFSTLEIQRTEQGDSAMYLCASSPTPGQGWGNEQFFGPGTRLTVL.

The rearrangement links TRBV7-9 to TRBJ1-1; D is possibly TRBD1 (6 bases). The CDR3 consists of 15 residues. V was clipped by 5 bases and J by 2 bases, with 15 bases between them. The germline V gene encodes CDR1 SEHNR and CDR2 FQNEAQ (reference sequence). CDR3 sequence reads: CASSRGGHINTEAFF. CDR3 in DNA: TGTGCCAGCAGCCGCGGGGGACATATTAACACTGAAGCTTTCTTT.

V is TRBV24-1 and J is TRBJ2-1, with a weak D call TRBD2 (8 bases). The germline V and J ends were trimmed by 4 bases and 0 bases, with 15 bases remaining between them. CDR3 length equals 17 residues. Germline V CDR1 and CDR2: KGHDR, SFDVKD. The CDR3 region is CATSDLSGDSSYNEQFF. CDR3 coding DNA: TGTGCCACCAGTGACCTTAGCGGGGACAGCTCCTACAATGAGCAGTTCTTC.

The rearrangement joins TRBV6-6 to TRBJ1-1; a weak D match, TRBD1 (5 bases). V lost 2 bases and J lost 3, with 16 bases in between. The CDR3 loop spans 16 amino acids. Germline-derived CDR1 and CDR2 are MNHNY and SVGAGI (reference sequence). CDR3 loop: CASSYVQGRLDTEAFF. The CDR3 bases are TGTGCCAGCAGTTACGTTCAGGGTCGGTTGGACACTGAAGCTTTCTTT.

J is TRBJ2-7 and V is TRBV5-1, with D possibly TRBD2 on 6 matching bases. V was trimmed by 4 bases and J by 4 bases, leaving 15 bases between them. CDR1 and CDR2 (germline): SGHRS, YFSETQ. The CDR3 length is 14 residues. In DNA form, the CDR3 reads TGCGCCAGCAGCAAGGCCCCAGGGACTTACGAGCAGTACGTC. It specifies CASSKAPGTYEQYV.

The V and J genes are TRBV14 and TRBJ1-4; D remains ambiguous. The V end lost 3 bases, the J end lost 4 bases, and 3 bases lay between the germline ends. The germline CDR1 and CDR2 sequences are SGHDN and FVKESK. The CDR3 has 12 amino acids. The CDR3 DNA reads TGTGCCAGCAGCCACGGTAATGAAAAACTGTTTTTT. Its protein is CASSHGNEKLFF.

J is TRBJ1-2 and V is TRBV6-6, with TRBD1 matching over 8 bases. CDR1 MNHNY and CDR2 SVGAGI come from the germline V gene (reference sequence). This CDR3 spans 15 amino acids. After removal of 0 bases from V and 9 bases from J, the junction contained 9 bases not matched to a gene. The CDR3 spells CASSYSFRTGSSYTF. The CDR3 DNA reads TGTGCCAGCAGTTACTCGTTTCGGACAGGGTCCAGCTACACCTTC.

The CDR3 protein is CASSVGQGATDTQYF. CDR3 sequence (DNA): TGTGCCAGCAGCGTGGGACAGGGGGCCACAGATACGCAGTATTTT. This chain connects TRBV9 to TRBJ2-3, with 12 bases fitting TRBD1. This CDR3 is built from 15 residues. V lost 2 bases, J lost 2 bases, and 0 bases stayed unmatched. Germline V gene sequence: CDR1 SGDLS, CDR2 YYNGEE.

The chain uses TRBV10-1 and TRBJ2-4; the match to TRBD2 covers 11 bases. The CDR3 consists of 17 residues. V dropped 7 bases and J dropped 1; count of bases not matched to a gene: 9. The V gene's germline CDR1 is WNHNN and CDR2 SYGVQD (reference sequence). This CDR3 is CASKLAGEESAKNIQYF. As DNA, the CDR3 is TGCGCCAGCAAACTAGCGGGAGAGGAGTCGGCCAAAAACATTCAGTACTTC.

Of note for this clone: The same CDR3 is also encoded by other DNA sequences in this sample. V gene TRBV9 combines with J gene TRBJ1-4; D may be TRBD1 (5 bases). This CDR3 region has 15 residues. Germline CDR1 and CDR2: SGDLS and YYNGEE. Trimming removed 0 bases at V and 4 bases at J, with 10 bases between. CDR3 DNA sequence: TGTGCCAGCAGCGTAGGAACAGGATATAATGAAAAACTGTTTTTT. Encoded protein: CASSVGTGYNEKLFF.

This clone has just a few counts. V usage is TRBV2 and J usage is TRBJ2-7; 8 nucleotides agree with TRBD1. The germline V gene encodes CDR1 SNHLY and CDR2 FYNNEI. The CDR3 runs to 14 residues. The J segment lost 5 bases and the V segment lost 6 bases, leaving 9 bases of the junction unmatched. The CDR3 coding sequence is TGTGCCAGCAGGAGGGCAGGGGGCAACGACGAGCAGTACGTC. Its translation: CASRRAGGNDEQYV.

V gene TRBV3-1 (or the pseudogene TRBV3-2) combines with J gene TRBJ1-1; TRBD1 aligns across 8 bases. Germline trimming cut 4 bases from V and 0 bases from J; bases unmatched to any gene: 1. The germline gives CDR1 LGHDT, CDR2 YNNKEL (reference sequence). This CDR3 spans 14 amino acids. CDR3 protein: CASSPTGVNTEAFF. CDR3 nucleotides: TGTGCCAGCAGCCCGACAGGGGTGAACACTGAAGCTTTCTTT.

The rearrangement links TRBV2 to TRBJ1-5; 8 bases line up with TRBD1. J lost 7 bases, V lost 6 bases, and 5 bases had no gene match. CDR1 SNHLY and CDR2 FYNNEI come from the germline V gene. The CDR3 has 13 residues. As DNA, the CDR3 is TGTGCCAGCAGAGACAGGGGAGGACAGCCCCAGCATTTT. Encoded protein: CASRDRGGQPQHF. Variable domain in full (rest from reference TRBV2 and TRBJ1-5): EPEVTQTPSHQVTQMGQEVILRCVPISNHLYFYWYRQILGQKVEFLVSFYNNEISEKSEIFDDQFSVERPDGSNFTLKIRSTKLEDSAMYFCASRDRGGQPQHFGDGTRLSIL.

The chain's CDR3 is CASSKHEGGESPSSYEQYV. Here the CDR3 DNA reads TGTGCCAGCAGCAAACACGAGGGTGGGGAATCACCCAGCTCCTACGAGCAGTACGTC. This sequence joins TRBV21-1 and TRBJ2-7; the D segment call TRBD2 is taken from the table without a DNA check. TRBV21-1 is a pseudogene segment. The CDR3 has 19 amino acids.

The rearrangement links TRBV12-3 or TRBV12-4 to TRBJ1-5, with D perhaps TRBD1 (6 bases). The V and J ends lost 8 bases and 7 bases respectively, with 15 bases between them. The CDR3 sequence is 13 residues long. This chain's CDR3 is CASWAGAGQPQHF. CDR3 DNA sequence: TGTGCCAGCTGGGCGGGGGCGGGACAGCCCCAGCATTTT.

Here the CDR3 reads CASSEVLQGYEQYV. CDR3 bases: TGTGCCAGCAGTGAAGTTCTACAGGGCTACGAGCAGTACGTC. The chain employs TRBV6-1 and TRBJ2-7, with D perhaps matching TRBD1 (6 bases). Germline CDR1 MNHNS, CDR2 SASEGT. With 1 base removed from V and 3 bases from J, the gap between germline ends came to 10 bases. The CDR3 sequence is 14 residues long.